This T cell receptor beta chain emerged from a study of T cell responses to AZD1222 COVID-19 vaccine. Worth noting for this clone: Its antigen is currently unknown.

Sequencing was performed with immunoSEQ multiplex PCR; in TCRdb, only in-frame clones are kept and a portion is missing. The sample lists roughly 85,000 clones; 86% were seen once. Study-wide points: Spike-specific TCR breadth rose after two AZD1222 doses, and depth rose as well. Baseline testing showed seropositivity in only 6 or 7 AZD1222 recipients. It was only after the peak T cell response that any repertoires were sampled.

With 3 bases clipped from V and 0 bases from J, the junction kept 2 bases outside the gene matches. Germline values: CDR1 MDHEN, CDR2 SYDVKM. This CDR3 spans 15 amino acids. Sequenced material: peripheral blood, taken on day 0 of AZD1222 vaccination. The chain employs TRBV28 and TRBJ1-1; 9 bases map to TRBD1. The receptor was derived from an adult in good health. The CDR3 loop is CASSFGQGLNTEAFF. The CDR3, as DNA: TGTGCCAGCAGTTTCGGACAGGGGTTGAACACTGAAGCTTTCTTT.